This entry lists 4 T cell receptor beta chains sequenced from one sample in a study of human T cells and chemical hapten exposure. Time point specified: patch test 1, 2 weeks after DPC sensitization. Regarding treatment: therapeutic diphenylcyclopropenone sensitization with weekly scalp DPC. One entry per CDR3 protein, called by TCRdb with MiXCR from the RACE reads. The sample contains roughly 360,000 distinct CDR3 sequences, approximately 5% of which appear only once. Material: whole blood, obtained in connection with sensitization to the hapten diphenylcyclopropenone (DPC). These TCRs come from a woman between 50 and 59 years old with alopecia areata. Some clones in this sample may be carry-over from other donors' samples.

For this clonotype: Given a much more abundant clone one base away, this may be a read error. The V gene is TRBV28, the J gene TRBJ2-1; no definite D call. The CDR3 has 15 amino acids. Germline values: CDR1 MDHEN, CDR2 SYDVKM. The CDR3 sequence: CASSLVVSSYNEQLF. CDR3 DNA: TGTGCCAGCAGTTTGGTAGTTAGCTCCTACAATGAGCAGCTCTTC. Full variable domain (rest looked up from reference TRBV28 and TRBJ2-1): DVKVTQSSRYLVKRTGEKVFLECVQDMDHENMFWYRQDPGLGLRLIYFSYDVKMKEKGDIPEGYSVSREKKERFSLILESASTNQTSMYLCASSLVVSSYNEQLFGPGTRLTVL.

In this sample, this clonotype turned up many times. This chain connects TRBV2 to TRBJ2-2; a possible D gene is TRBD2 (6 bases). V lost 9 bases and J 5 bases, leaving 13 bases between the germline ends. In germline, CDR1 is SNHLY, CDR2 FYNNEI. This CDR3 spans 13 amino acids. CDR3 coding DNA: TGTGCCAGAGGACTGGGGAGGACCGGGGAGCTGTTTTTT. Its protein is CARGLGRTGELFF.

This clonotype has only a few counts. The rearrangement uses TRBV15 and TRBJ2-3; 13 nucleotides match TRBD2. The CDR3 loop spans 15 amino acids. Per the germline V gene, CDR1 is LNHNV and CDR2 is YYDKDF (reference sequence). Trimming at V came to 1 base and at J to 10 bases, leaving 5 bases not matched to a gene. CDR3 amino acids: CATSRGTSGSYSQYF. DNA for the CDR3: TGTGCCACCAGCAGAGGGACTAGCGGGAGTTATTCGCAGTATTTT.

The sample holds many counts of this clonotype. V gene TRBV5-6 combines with J gene TRBJ1-5, with a weak D call TRBD1 (5 bases). V dropped 4 bases and J dropped 0 bases, with 11 bases sitting between them. The CDR3 is made up of 15 amino acids. From germline, CDR1 is SGHDT and CDR2 YYEEEE. The CDR3: CASSPGQVSNQPQHF. The CDR3 DNA reads TGTGCCAGCAGCCCAGGGCAGGTTAGCAATCAGCCCCAGCATTTT.